This T cell receptor (beta chain) was captured by sequencing in a study of blood T cell repertoires in COVID-19. This clone was seen only once. TCRdb's table, derived via immunoSEQ multiplex PCR, lists solely in-frame clones and lacks some. The sample yields approximately 180,000 clones, about 87% seen once. Losses at the gene ends were 0 bases for V and 7 bases for J; bases not matched to a gene: 7. Germline V gene data show CDR1 as SGDLS and CDR2 as YYNGEE. The CDR3 runs 16 residues. The genes are TRBV9 and TRBJ1-3; 10 positions match TRBD1. The sequencing input was peripheral blood. This TCR derives from a man between 40 and 49 years old with active or convalescent COVID-19. The CDR3 bases are TGTGCCAGCAGCGTAGCTCCGGACAGGGGGTGGAACACCATATATTTT. Amino acids: CASSVAPDRGWNTIYF.